Included here is one T cell receptor beta chain sequence, with context. This clonotype was detected a few times. There is no known antigen for this receptor. Base-call qualities are not available, and no considerably larger clone is one nucleotide away. The data belong to a study of early T cells in non-severe SARS-CoV-2 infection (TCRdb year 2021). Background on the whole study: Bulk RNA from unsorted whole blood was used for TCR sequencing, so alpha and beta chains could not be paired. Summary of the overall study and its limitations: VDJdb matching was skewed toward anti-spike CD8 responses, so virus-specific expansions were likely underestimated and private and CD4 specificities were missed.

A case-control design nested within a healthcare worker cohort in London, UK, was used, with weekly nasopharyngeal swab PCR tests and blood sampling performed. Healthcare workers were enrolled in the week of the UK lockdown, from 23 to 31 March 2020, and were followed every week for up to about 16 weeks. Library preparation used 5' RACE. TCRdb names NextSeq 500 as the instrument used. The TCR library protocol attached unique molecular identifiers to individual cDNA molecules to correct for sequencing error and PCR bias. Both TCR alpha and beta chains were sequenced, and tight co-correlation was observed between alpha and beta sequence abundances in each sample. The authors' analysis ran thus. Decombinator V4 was used to annotate TCR sequences for V gene, J gene and CDR3. TCRs were defined as expanded if a significant change between any two time points was detected under a Poisson model with p below 0.0001. Abundances of TCRs were expressed as counts per million after normalisation to the total number of TCRs sequenced in each sample. VDJdb, accessed 1 November 2021, was searched for CMV, EBV and SARS-CoV-2 annotated TCRs, excluding TCRs annotated for multiple antigens. TCRdb applied fastp at Q25 and MiXCR to the public reads, then kept only in-frame beta chains. Each CDR3 protein gets just one entry, which takes the most common genes and DNA from the rows behind it. TCRdb, not the authors, supplied the V and J calls. In this sample the table shows approximately 120,000 distinct CDR3 sequences, more than 12% of which occur a single time. Jointly, the top ten make up about a fifth of the sample.

Sequenced: whole blood. The receptor's source is an adult who was a healthcare worker with PCR-confirmed SARS-CoV-2 infection or an uninfected control (not recorded which).

The DNA sequence is as follows: TGCGCCAGCTCCCCCGACAGATACGAGCAGTACTTC. Translated, this is CASSPDRYEQYF. Recombination linked TRBV5-1 to TRBJ2-7; the best D guess is TRBD1, with 5 bases matching. From cysteine to phenylalanine, the CDR3 is 12 amino acids long. Only the CDR3 part of the read is kept: 36 bases, read in frame from the first base. V loses 7 bases of germline sequence and J loses 4 bases, and the interval between the two ends is 12 bases. CDR1 and CDR2 are drawn from the germline V gene: SGHRS, YFSETQ.